This TCR beta chain was identified during a study of cytomegalovirus exposure and HLA in healthy donors. About this clone: What it recognizes is unknown.

General study points: Within the 100 to 150 validation repertoires, first-cohort TCR clusters tended to co-occur, according to a later analysis.

TCRdb's copy holds only in-frame clones and misses some; the assay was immunoSEQ multiplex PCR. Of 80,000 to 100,000 clones in the sample, approximately 90% were seen once. The V segment lost 4 bases and the J segment 3 bases; nucleotides outside the gene matches: 7. Germline CDR1 SGDLS, CDR2 YYNGEE. This CDR3 contains 14 residues. These donors were members of the roughly 110-subject validation cohort, a group separate from the roughly 700-subject first cohort. Material for sequencing was PBMCs. This chain connects TRBV9 to TRBJ2-7; 7 nucleotides align to TRBD1. This clonotype was obtained from a young woman in good health and CMV-seronegative. The CDR3 loop is CASSMTGSNYEQYF. CDR3 coding DNA: TGTGCCAGCAGCATGACAGGGTCGAACTACGAGCAGTACTTC.